This record concerns one T cell receptor beta chain sequence. This sample stems from a study of control samples from healthy donors and cancer patients. Profiled with immunoSEQ multiplex PCR; TCRdb holds only in-frame clones, not every one. This table has tens of thousands of clones, about 81% appearing once. Germline V CDR1 and CDR2: LNHDA, SQIVND (reference sequence). The V and J ends lost 6 bases and 6 bases respectively, with 4 bases between them. The CDR3 totals 10 residues. Sequenced sample: PBMCs. The rearrangement joins TRBV19 to TRBJ2-3; unclear D gene. The origin of this receptor is an older man with lung cancer. The CDR3 loop reads CASRSDTQYF. Written as DNA, the CDR3 is TGTGCCAGTAGATCCGATACGCAGTATTTT. The full variable domain, with the rest looked up from reference TRBV19 and TRBJ2-3, is DGGITQSPKYLFRKEGQNVTLSCEQNLNHDAMYWYRQDPGQGLRLIYYSQIVNDFQKGDIAEGYSVSREKKESFPLTVTSAQKNPTAFYLCASRSDTQYFGPGTRLTVL.